This T cell receptor beta chain was captured in a study of T cell clones after liver transplantation (dated by TCRdb to about 2019). In the study overall: ITN030ST, the source of the samples, was a randomized trial that attempted immunosuppression withdrawal within 2 years of liver transplantation. After a pre-transplant mixed lymphocyte reaction, TCRbeta sequencing was used to pinpoint donor-reactive T cell clones, which were subsequently tracked in post-transplant blood. As an antigen-independent comparator for the donor-reactive sequences, third party-reactive TCRbeta sequences from pre-transplant MLRs were identified as well. Of the eight recipients, a few were HCV-positive, while the remaining recipients had been transplanted for non-autoimmune, non-viral indications. Until randomization at 12-24 months post-transplant, subjects were given standard immunosuppression, with no induction therapy. Tolerance meant complete immunosuppression withdrawal for at least one year without liver enzymes rising beyond twice the upper limit of normal. Blood samples were collected pre-transplant, then pre-randomization ahead of withdrawal, and finally post-randomization once withdrawal had either been completed or failed. The studied cohort comprised 8 liver transplant recipients, 3 classified as tolerant and 5 as non-tolerant.

Summary of the overall study and its limitations: A greater decline was seen for donor-reactive sequences than for third party-reactive sequences, suggesting partial antigen-specific deletion unrelated to withdrawal success. A significant post-transplant decrease in circulating donor-reactive CD4 TCRbeta sequences was observed in 5 of 8 subjects, irrespective of tolerance or HCV status. Without allograft tissue specimens, donor-reactive T cells may have migrated into the graft rather than being deleted. Because of small, heterogeneous patient numbers and non-standardized post-transplant time points, the conclusions were only preliminary. Once repertoire turnover was taken into account, donor-reactive detection showed a significant reduction for CD4 in 7 of 8 subjects and for CD8 in 8 of 8. Low numbers of available donor cells limited the measurable donor-reactive repertoire in a couple of subjects.

Taken with the paper, the label for time point translates to: pre-transplant. Unstimulated PBMCs, after thawing, were stained for CD3, CD4 and CD8 and then FACS-sorted into CD3+CD4+ and CD3+CD8+ populations. All 8 studied subjects were randomized to immunosuppression withdrawal. The Qiagen DNeasy Blood and Tissue Kit was used for genomic DNA isolation. The V and J ends are trimmed by 0 bases and 7 bases, leaving 13 bases between them. From the cysteine up to the phenylalanine, the CDR3 has a length of 14 residues. The DNA shown is the 42-base CDR3, in frame from base 1. Via the germline V gene, CDR1 is MGHRA and CDR2 YSYEKL. Note on this clone: It has no known antigen specificity. One base away there is no much larger clone; base qualities are not given.

Frozen genomic DNA underwent high-throughput TCRbeta CDR3 sequencing by immunoSEQ, including PCR amplification, mapping, bias correction and internal controls. Concerning the study's data processing: Only productive rearrangements were retained, and each unique TCRbeta sequence was defined by its CDR3 nucleotide sequence together with its V and J gene. For classification of a sequence as donor-reactive, at least 5-fold expansion in CFSE-low cells relative to unstimulated pre-transplant cells and a frequency of at least 0.01% were required. Minimum frequency thresholds were set for each subject on the basis of the unstimulated sample with the lowest template count, so that a detection power of at least 90% was ensured. Jensen-Shannon divergence between the top 1000 TCRbeta sequences post-transplant and pre-transplant was used to measure repertoire turnover. Two-sided Fisher's exact tests were used to test for changes in how often donor-reactive sequences were detected. TCRdb re-hosts the immuneACCESS table, in-frame sequences only. Its copies lack some clones; in the studies checked, an unresolved V gene accounts for under half of them, and the cause for the rest is not known. V, J and clone size are taken as reported in that table, and D and trimming were inferred from the DNA itself. Here the sample has more than 65,000 clones; 90% occur a single time. The ten biggest clones cover approximately 2.6% of the sample.

The rearranged segments are TRBV4-1 and TRBJ2-7; there is no confident call for the D gene. The clonotype originates from a human donor who received a liver transplant. Source: CD4+ T cells from blood, taken before liver transplant. The bases read TGCGCCAGCAGCCAAGAGGTACCAAGCCTGGAGCAGTACTTC. Translated, it gives CASSQEVPSLEQYF.